The clone carrying this T cell receptor (beta chain) was detected a few times. The antigen remains unidentified. These data originate in a study of T cells in localized non-small cell lung cancer. TCRdb's copy holds only in-frame clones and misses some; the assay was immunoSEQ multiplex PCR. The data contain some 1,300 clones, around 23% of them singletons. Whole-study findings and limits: Measurement of T cell clonality placed uninvolved adjacent lung highest, above the level in tumor.

The clonotype comes from a man aged 40-75 years with stage II squamous cell lung carcinoma. The material was lung tumor tissue, obtained before any cancer treatment.

CDR3 sequence: CAWSGQRGEKLFF. CDR3 coding DNA: TGTGCCTGGAGCGGACAAAGGGGTGAAAAACTGTTTTTT. The chain recombines TRBV30 with TRBJ1-4; TRBD1 is a possible D gene (5 bases). Per the germline V gene, CDR1 is GTSNPN and CDR2 is SVGIG (reference sequence). The V gene lost 3 bases and the J gene lost 7 bases, with 12 bases spanning the gap. The CDR3 covers 13 residues.